These 25 T cell receptor beta chains were all obtained from the same sample, sequenced in a study of cytomegalovirus exposure and HLA in healthy donors (dated by TCRdb to the late 2010s). Library prep was done by the immunoSEQ multiplex PCR assay. The multiplex PCR relied on a mix of 60 forward primers for TCR Vbeta segments and 13 reverse primers for TCR Jbeta segments. The source is immuneACCESS, and TCRdb retained only in-frame sequences with V and J called. Part of the clones is not carried over; for the studies checked, unresolved V genes explain less than half of this, and the remainder is unexplained. The sample contains about 130,000 clones, approximately 75% of them found a single time. The top ten hold less than 5% of the sample. The sample taken for sequencing was PBMCs. All receptors come from a young man in good health and CMV-seronegative.

The gene calls are TRBV5-6 and TRBJ1-6, with 8 bases matching TRBD1. Germline CDR1 SGHDT, CDR2 YYEEEE. CDR3 size: 15 residues. V lost 3 bases, J lost 9 bases, and 8 bases stayed unmatched. CDR3 sequence: CASSWTTGAGSPLHF. CDR3 DNA sequence: TGTGCCAGCAGCTGGACGACAGGGGCTGGTTCACCCCTCCACTTT.

The chain carries TRBV15 and TRBJ2-2; no clear D. Germline CDR1 and CDR2: LNHNV and YYDKDF (reference sequence). The CDR3 extends over 14 amino acids. V was shortened by 2 bases and J by 1 base, with 5 bases between the two germline ends. DNA for the CDR3: TGTGCCACCAGCAGAACACGGAACACCGGGGAGCTGTTTTTT. Its protein is CATSRTRNTGELFF.

The chain recombines TRBV4-2 with TRBJ1-3; 10 nucleotides align to TRBD1. The CDR3 totals 16 residues. Trimming removed 6 bases from V and 3 bases from J; junction bases left unmatched: 8. The germline V gene encodes CDR1 LGHNA and CDR2 YNFKEQ. Here the CDR3 DNA reads TGTGCCAGCAGGAGGGGAAGGACAGGGGGTGGAAACACCATATATTTT. Its translation: CASRRGRTGGGNTIYF.

The chain employs TRBV6-6 and TRBJ1-1; 10 bases map to TRBD1. CDR1 is MNHNY and CDR2 is SVGAGI in the germline V gene (reference sequence). There are 15 residues in the CDR3. V shed 0 bases, J shed 4 bases, and the junction held 2 bases outside the gene matches. The CDR3 reads CASSYSDRGLTEAFF. The CDR3 DNA reads TGTGCCAGCAGTTACTCAGACAGGGGGCTCACTGAAGCTTTCTTT.

This chain uses TRBV2 with TRBJ2-5; tentatively, D is TRBD2 (6 bases). The end of the DNA is better explained by TRBJ2-7, so the J call may be wrong. Germline V gives CDR1 SNHLY, CDR2 FYNNEI. The CDR3 contains 13 residues. The CDR3 region is CASRPGGEYEQYF. CDR3 bases: TGTGCCAGCAGGCCCGGAGGGGAATACGAGCAGTACTTC.

This clone has just one count. This rearrangement joins TRBV7-2 to TRBJ2-3; 7 bases fit TRBD2. The length of the CDR3 is 14 residues. The J segment lost 8 bases and the V segment lost 4 bases, leaving 9 bases of the junction unmatched. Germline values: CDR1 SGHTA, CDR2 FQGNSA. The CDR3, as DNA: TGTGCCAGCAGCTCCCTGGCGGGGGTCGGTACGCAGTATTTT. Its protein is CASSSLAGVGTQYF.

This clone was seen just once. The V gene is TRBV11-2, the J gene TRBJ2-3; no definite D call. This CDR3 is 13 amino acids long. Per the germline V gene, CDR1 is SGHAT and CDR2 is FQNNGV. Trimming stripped 1 base from V and 4 bases from J, with 6 bases between. CDR3 sequence reads: CASSLVLADTQYF. In DNA form, the CDR3 reads TGTGCCAGCAGCTTAGTTCTTGCAGATACGCAGTATTTT.

In this sample, this clone turned up a few times. The rearrangement uses TRBV28 and TRBJ2-3, with a possible D match to TRBD1 (6 bases). The CDR3 runs 16 residues. Germline assignment: CDR1 MDHEN and CDR2 SYDVKM. V was shortened by 6 bases and J by 2 bases, with 18 bases between the two germline ends. CDR3 DNA sequence: TGTGCCAGCAGACTGCAGGGGAGACAATCCACAGATACGCAGTATTTT. Protein sequence: CASRLQGRQSTDTQYF.

V and J are TRBV7-9 and TRBJ2-7, with 12 bases matching TRBD2. CDR1 SEHNR and CDR2 FQNEAQ come from the germline V gene (reference sequence). There are 17 residues in the CDR3. Trimming cost V 4 bases and J 3 bases; bases outside gene matches: 10. Here the CDR3 DNA reads TGTGCCAGCAGCTCCGCCAGGACTAGCGGGGAGAGCTACGAGCAGTACTTC. Amino acids: CASSSARTSGESYEQYF.

This clone appeared a single time. The rearrangement joins TRBV7-9 to TRBJ2-7; 8 bases map to TRBD2. This CDR3 has 14 amino acids. V shed 6 bases, J shed 6 bases, and the junction held 10 bases outside the gene matches. Germline V CDR1 and CDR2: SEHNR, FQNEAQ (reference sequence). For the CDR3, the DNA is TGTGCCAGCAGGGAAGCGGGGGAATCCCTCGAGCAGTACTTC. Its protein is CASREAGESLEQYF.

This clone was observed a single time. This rearrangement joins TRBV4-1 to TRBJ1-1; a weak D match, TRBD1 (6 bases). In germline, CDR1 is MGHRA, CDR2 YSYEKL. Trimming took 2 bases from V and 3 from J, leaving 16 bases between them. The CDR3 sequence is 16 residues long. CDR3 nucleotides: TGCGCCAGCAGCCAAAATTACAGGGCCAGGGACACTGAAGCTTTCTTT. Its protein product is CASSQNYRARDTEAFF.

V usage is TRBV7-2 and J usage is TRBJ2-3; TRBD2 might be the D (5 bases). CDR1 is SGHTA, CDR2 FQGNSA, per germline. This CDR3 region has 14 residues. V was cut by 2 bases and J by 0 bases, with 6 bases left in between. The CDR3 region is CASSLQRSTDTQYF. Here the CDR3 DNA reads TGTGCCAGCAGCTTACAGCGGAGCACAGATACGCAGTATTTT.

CDR3 sequence: CASSLAGQGGNTEAFF. The CDR3 bases are TGTGCCAGCAGCTTAGCAGGACAGGGGGGGAACACTGAAGCTTTCTTT. This chain uses TRBV13 with TRBJ1-1; TRBD1 matches 10 bases. The CDR3 extends over 16 amino acids. Per the germline V gene, CDR1 is PRHDT and CDR2 is FYEKMQ (reference sequence). V lost 1 base, J lost 1 base, and 3 bases stayed unmatched. Full variable domain (outside the CDR3, taken from reference TRBV13 and TRBJ1-1): AAGVIQSPRHLIKEKRETATLKCYPIPRHDTVYWYQQGPGQDPQFLISFYEKMQSDKGSIPDRFSAQQFSDYHSELNMSSLELGDSALYFCASSLAGQGGNTEAFFGQGTRLTVV.

This chain connects TRBV30 to TRBJ2-3; 7 positions agree with TRBD2. CDR3 length: 14 residues. With V trimmed by 3 bases and J by 4 bases, 7 bases remained unmatched. Germline V CDR1 and CDR2: GTSNPN, SVGIG (reference sequence). The CDR3 DNA sequence: TGTGCCTGGAGAAGCCGAGGGAGGGCAGATACGCAGTATTTT. Encoded protein: CAWRSRGRADTQYF.

This clone was counted a few times. CDR3 region: CASSSHRASVYNEQFF. The CDR3 bases are TGTGCCAGCAGCTCCCACAGGGCCTCGGTCTACAATGAGCAGTTCTTC. This chain uses TRBV7-2 with TRBJ2-1; possibly TRBD1 for D (6 bases). The V end was cut by 4 bases, the J end by 3 bases, with 16 bases between. The CDR3 loop spans 16 amino acids. CDR1 is SGHTA, CDR2 FQGNSA, per germline. Complete variable domain (other parts from reference TRBV7-2 and TRBJ2-1): GAGVSQSPSNKVTEKGKDVELRCDPISGHTALYWYRQSLGQGLEFLIYFQGNSAPDKSGLPSDRFSAERTGGSVSTLTIQRTQQEDSAVYLCASSSHRASVYNEQFFGPGTRLTVL.

The chain recombines TRBV30 with TRBJ1-1; 7 bases agree with TRBD1. This CDR3 spans 13 amino acids. The V gene end was trimmed by 3 bases and the J gene end by 0 bases; junction bases not matched to a gene: 1. Germline V gene sequence: CDR1 GTSNPN, CDR2 SVGIG (reference sequence). CDR3 protein: CAWSRGMNTEAFF. As DNA, the CDR3 is TGTGCCTGGAGCAGGGGGATGAACACTGAAGCTTTCTTT. Full variable domain (rest looked up from reference TRBV30 and TRBJ1-1): SQTIHQWPATLVQPVGSPLSLECTVEGTSNPNLYWYRQAAGRGLQLLFYSVGIGQISSEVPQNLSASRPQDRQFILSSKKLLLSDSGFYLCAWSRGMNTEAFFGQGTRLTVV.

V and J are TRBV5-4 and TRBJ1-2, with TRBD1 matching 8 bases. Losses at the gene ends were 4 bases for V and 8 bases for J; bases not matched to a gene: 13. Looked up from germline, CDR1 is SGHNT and CDR2 is YYREEE (reference sequence). The CDR3 loop spans 15 amino acids. The DNA of the CDR3 is TGTGCCAGCAGCAAGACAGGGGATAGACTTGGAGGCTACACCTTC. This translates into CASSKTGDRLGGYTF.

The chain recombines TRBV19 with TRBJ1-1; D is possibly TRBD1 (5 bases). CDR3 length equals 16 residues. Between the trimmed V and J ends, which lost 3 bases and 4 bases, there was a span of 18 bases. The germline gives CDR1 LNHDA, CDR2 SQIVND (reference sequence). Here the CDR3 reads CASSIWSRQGSTEAFF. The CDR3 region has the DNA TGTGCCAGTAGTATTTGGAGTCGGCAGGGAAGCACTGAAGCTTTCTTT.

This clone came up a few times. The chain couples TRBV6-1 to TRBJ1-1, with 10 bases lining up with TRBD1. This CDR3 is built from 14 residues. The junction had 0 bases not matched to a gene; V was cut back by 3 bases and J by 2 bases. Germline CDR1 and CDR2: MNHNS and SASEGT. The CDR3 is CASSETGGNTEAFF. The CDR3 nucleotides read TGTGCCAGCAGTGAGACAGGGGGCAACACTGAAGCTTTCTTT.

This chain's CDR3 is CATSGEVRAHDGYTF. Written as DNA, the CDR3 is TGTGCCACCAGCGGGGAAGTGAGGGCCCACGATGGCTACACCTTC. This sequence joins TRBV15 and TRBJ1-2; D ambiguous. CDR1 is LNHNV, CDR2 YYDKDF, per germline (reference sequence). The CDR3 length is 15 residues. Trimming took off 5 bases at V and 6 bases at J, with 19 bases between the two ends.

The J gene is TRBJ1-5, the V gene TRBV19; 8 bases agree with TRBD1. Unmatched junction bases numbered 11, after V lost 4 bases and J lost 6 bases. The CDR3 runs 16 residues. The germline gives CDR1 LNHDA, CDR2 SQIVND (reference sequence). CDR3 in amino acids: CASSKQGQGGSQPQHF. CDR3 nucleotides: TGTGCCAGTAGTAAGCAAGGACAGGGCGGGAGTCAGCCCCAGCATTTT.

The genes are TRBV28 and TRBJ1-2; a possible D gene is TRBD1 (6 bases). The ends were cut back, 10 bases at V and 5 bases at J, with 14 bases in the middle. Germline loops: CDR1 MDHEN, CDR2 SYDVKM. There are 12 residues in the CDR3. DNA of the CDR3: TGTGCCACCGAACAGGGACGTTATGGCTACACCTTC. The encoded protein is CATEQGRYGYTF.

V and J are TRBV5-1 and TRBJ1-6; 8 bases map to TRBD1. The germline CDR1 and CDR2 sequences are SGHRS and YFSETQ. Trimming at V came to 5 bases and at J to 9 bases, leaving 7 bases not matched to a gene. CDR3 length: 14 amino acids. The chain's CDR3 is CASSIDRGSSPLHF. For the CDR3, the DNA is TGCGCCAGCAGTATTGACAGGGGAAGTTCACCCCTCCACTTT.

The chain links TRBV23-1 to TRBJ2-7; D unresolved. TRBV23-1 is assigned to the ORF class and has an uncertain function. The germline V and J ends were trimmed by 3 bases and 4 bases, with 7 bases remaining between them. The CDR3 runs to 12 residues. CDR3 protein: CASSHLPYEQYF. Written as DNA, the CDR3 is TGCGCCAGCAGTCACCTACCTTACGAGCAGTACTTC.

This chain uses TRBV5-1 with TRBJ1-6, with a tentative D call TRBD1 (6 bases). Germline V gene sequence: CDR1 SGHRS, CDR2 YFSETQ. The CDR3 sequence is 15 residues long. Trimming removed 5 bases at V and 5 bases at J, with 14 bases between. CDR3 protein: CASSSGTNNNSPLHF. Written as DNA, the CDR3 is TGCGCCAGCAGTTCCGGGACAAACAATAATTCACCCCTCCACTTT.